The following is a TCR beta chain sequence with its context. The antigen is unknown. This sample was taken from a study of Graves' ophthalmopathy and Graves' hyperthyroidism. RNA transcripts were the source from which TCR beta CDR3 regions were amplified. RT-PCR with HTBI primers came first, then second-round multiplex PCR. Via MiXCR, TCRdb re-called the multiplex PCR reads, giving one row per CDR3 protein. The sample shows over 150,000 distinct CDR3 sequences, less than 45% of them seen only once. Trimming removed 7 bases from V and 2 bases from J; junction bases left unmatched: 7. The CDR3 has 14 amino acids. Germline V gene sequence: CDR1 MNHNS, CDR2 SASEGT. Study-wide findings and caveats: Discrimination between ophthalmopathy and stable hyperthyroidism by a 13-signature model showed approximately 89% sensitivity and almost 83% specificity. Detected in blood as well were most expanded thyroid clonotypes with frequency above 0.001.

Ophthalmopathy-affected donors exhibited moderate-to-severe activity, CAS ≥3, NOSPECS ≥4, and duration under 3 months. As diagnostic evidence, clinical symptoms, serum thyroxine, TRAb, thyroid ultrasound and orbital computed tomography were relied upon. The chain couples TRBV6-1 to TRBJ2-5; TRBD1 matches 7 bases. This sequence was found in a woman in her thirties or forties with Graves' ophthalmopathy. Sequenced input: peripheral blood. For the CDR3, the DNA is TGTGCCAGCACCACCACAGGGGATCAAGAGACCCAGTACTTC. Translation gives CASTTTGDQETQYF.